This TCR beta chain was identified during a study of response to subunit inactivated influenza vaccine (dated by TCRdb to between 2017 and 2018). About the study as a whole: The study used deep quantitative T cell receptor repertoire profiling to track responses to a trivalent subunit inactivated influenza vaccine. General findings and caveats noted by the study authors: According to the authors, only a limited number of new T cells may be recruited by each seasonal influenza vaccination.

Library generation was performed with RT-PCR. The run used an Illumina HiSeq 2500. TCRdb applied fastp at Q25 and MiXCR to the public reads, then kept only in-frame beta chains. One record per CDR3 amino acid sequence lists the most common genes and DNA. A total of 200,000 to 300,000 distinct CDR3 sequences appear in this sample, less than 15% of them only once. The top ten hold approximately 8.4% of the sample. Concerning this clonotype itself: The antigen this receptor binds is unknown. No base qualities exist here, and no much larger clone lies one base off it.

The clonotype comes from a middle-aged man who received an inactivated influenza vaccine. Donor details come from another sample of the same person, matched by shared clones. The sequencing here drew on non-naive T cells sorted from PBMCs, taken around two weeks before vaccination. The meaning of the sample's cell subset or site label: memory T cell fraction.

The encoded CDR3 is CASSQRGEPNQPQHF. The DNA reads as follows: TGTGCCAGCTCCCAGAGGGGGGAACCCAATCAGCCCCAGCATTTT. The rearranged chain carries TRBV18 and TRBJ1-5; TRBD1 could be the D gene, as 6 bases match. From the cysteine through the phenylalanine, the CDR3 covers 15 amino acids. Only the CDR3 DNA stays, 45 bases, in frame from base 1. As encoded in the germline V gene, CDR1 is KGHSH while CDR2 is LQKENI. V is clipped by 6 bases and J by 3 bases, and the sequence between their germline boundaries is 15 bases long.